This record covers a single T cell receptor (beta chain). The antigen is unknown. Trimming stripped 5 bases from V and 7 bases from J, with 14 bases between. The V gene's germline CDR1 is LNHDA and CDR2 SQIVND (reference sequence). The CDR3 spans 13 residues. The sample is drawn from a study of cytomegalovirus exposure and HLA in healthy donors. General study results and limits: Segments of the TCR beta V type were, in most cases, productive about 87% or about 30% of the time in an earlier analysis. Association of a missense DCLRE1C variant with TCR beta V- and J-gene trimming was reported in a later analysis.

60 Vbeta and 13 Jbeta primers were used in PCR. The protocol was immunoSEQ multiplex PCR, while the TCRdb copy is restricted to in-frame clones and leaves out a portion. Among some 120,000 clones listed, 70% to 75% were seen once. At the time of sampling, donors were nominally healthy, though unrecorded immune exposures were likely. The specimen was PBMCs. The origin of this receptor is a woman in her 40s in good health and CMV-seronegative. This sequence joins TRBV19 and TRBJ1-1; D gene ambiguous. The CDR3 is CASSPNPRSEAFF. CDR3 sequence (DNA): TGTGCCAGTAGTCCTAATCCTCGGAGTGAAGCTTTCTTT.